This TCR beta chain was captured by sequencing in a study of OX40 agonist ivuxolimab in advanced cancers. TCRdb's table, derived via immunoSEQ multiplex PCR, lists solely in-frame clones and lacks some. The sample has some 70,000 clones, about 79% seen once; the top ten hold 0.95% to 1.3%. Germline CDR1 SGHRS, CDR2 YFSETQ. The ends were cut back, 7 bases at V and 0 bases at J, with 11 bases in the middle. The CDR3 totals 13 residues. Study-wide findings and caveats: With doses of 0.1-3.0 mg/kg, partial responders showed among the lowest clonal expansion. Both blood CD4+ and CD8+ T cells showed clonal growth by week 6 at 0.1 to 3.0 mg/kg.

Regarding this clone: Antigen unknown.

Sequencing was performed on CD4+ or CD8+ T cells sorted from blood, taken in a trial of the OX40 agonist ivuxolimab. The chain uses TRBV5-1 and TRBJ2-7, with D possibly being TRBD1 or TRBD2 (6 bases each). The clonotype was recovered from an adult with an advanced solid tumor such as melanoma, head and neck, liver or kidney cancer. The DNA for the CDR3 is TGCGCCAGCCGGCGGGACACCTCCTACGAGCAGTACTTC. Residues: CASRRDTSYEQYF.